This TCR beta chain was retrieved from a study of a mutant IDH1 vaccine in newly diagnosed glioma. Assay: immunoSEQ multiplex PCR; the TCRdb copy retains only in-frame clones and omits some. The top ten clones hold about 2.2% of a sample with about 46,000 clones, 86% of them seen once. V lost 5 bases and J lost 0; bases outside the gene matches: 2. Per germline, CDR1 SGHNT and CDR2 YENEEA. CDR3 length: 14 residues. The time point denotes: baseline, week 1 (first vaccination visit). The sample's treatment: pre-vaccination baseline after standard-of-care therapy. The chain couples TRBV11-3 to TRBJ2-7; 9 bases agree with TRBD2. The sample consisted of PBMCs, taken from a glioma patient treated with radiotherapy, temozolomide or both. This clonotype was sampled from a man aged 35-49 years with glioma. The CDR3 coding sequence is TGTGCCAGCAGCCTAGCGGGAAGCTCCTACGAGCAGTACTTC. Translation: CASSLAGSSYEQYF.